This T cell receptor (beta chain) was identified during a study of cytomegalovirus exposure and HLA in healthy donors (TCRdb year 2017). Regarding the research as a whole: According to an earlier analysis of a few hundred of the donors, some 180 million T cells yielded some 120 million unique TCR beta sequences and about 300 Gb of sequence data. Approximately 300 gigabases of sequencing data and tens of millions of unique TCR sequences were included in an early release covering under 650 HLA-typed donors. The genetic ancestry cluster associated with self-reported Caucasian donors included around four fifths of the approximately 410 genotyped donors. The study aimed to test whether cataloging public T cell receptors could reveal signatures of past pathogen exposure. Using immunosequencing, the study profiled T cell repertoires from 500 to 800 subjects and related those repertoires to cytomegalovirus serostatus. Along with the approximately 700-subject first cohort, a separate validation cohort of over a hundred different subjects was used. To predict cytomegalovirus infection status, the study brought together high-throughput TCR immunosequencing, statistical association of individual TCRs with disease status, and machine learning. In a later analysis, previously published TCR beta repertoires from 670 or so donors were re-analyzed and high-resolution HLA genotyping was added so that TCR occurrence patterns could be studied. Rather than using new phenotypic data, the later analysis identified candidate immune exposures from TCR beta sequences and from how often those sequences occurred across donors. In an earlier analysis of around 540 of the donors, high-throughput TCR beta sequencing was used to judge whether each TCR beta V gene segment behaved as functional or pseudogenic. Donor age, sex, ethnicity and CMV serostatus were collected together with the repertoire data. A later genetic analysis took genome-wide SNP genotypes for about 65% of the 666 donors and used that subset as a discovery cohort. All discovery cohort repertoires had been generated using a single sequencing platform. HLA typing covered class I and class II loci at four-digit resolution. Typing coverage varied by locus: roughly 629-640 donors for A, B, C, DRB1 and DQB1; more than 500 for DQA1; more than 600 for DPA1; approximately 450 for DPB1. Four to six DR-DQ haplotypes were handled as single units for association and clustering, since linkage in the cohort was strong. Among about 370 genotyped donors of the cohort, an average of roughly 230,000 unique TCR beta nucleotide sequences was sequenced per donor, of which roughly 18% were non-productive. Paper-wide results and their limitations: The authors suggested that the approach could potentially be generalized to other disease states and immunological phenotypes. Because counts were too low, seventeen rarely observed V segments, including chromosome 9 orphons, were left out of the earlier analysis of 587 of the donors. Specific HLA alleles were associated with 15,000 to 20,000 TCR beta sequences at a false discovery rate of 0.05 in a later analysis. A further reported finding was that TCR beta sequences accurately predicted the HLA-A and HLA-B alleles for most subjects in the first cohort. Because some donors lacked HLA typing at each locus, the association tests relied only on the typed subset. In a later analysis, most CMV-associated TCR beta chains were found to appear HLA-restricted, with HLA associations seemingly driven largely by CMV exposure. A later analysis found that TCR association rates varied across HLA loci, with DRB1 alleles showing the most associated TCRs and HLA-C alleles the fewest. The sequencing pipeline was judged likely to have produced a cluster of highly shared sequence variants as a technical artifact. CMV serostatus was the only immune exposure information available for the cohort. In this cohort, only TCR beta chains were sequenced, and detectable features were limited by the absence of alpha or paired-chain data. According to a later genetic analysis, donors in an Asian-associated ancestry cluster had fewer N-insertions in productive TCRs than the roughly 670-donor mean. Because the 87-base-pair reads could not distinguish some IMGT-functional V segments, including TRBV6-2 and TRBV6-3, those segments were excluded. In an earlier analysis of around 600 of the donors, most TCR beta V segments appeared in productive rearrangements about 87% or about 30% of the time, broadly matching IMGT annotations. Three of the identified cytomegalovirus-associated TCR beta chains were confirmed in vitro to be specific for cytomegalovirus antigens. Assigning TCR associations to individual alleles was difficult when HLA alleles, especially DR and DQ, strongly co-occurred. Sequencing depth was assumed to be roughly uniform across donors in the presence/absence analyses, though that assumption may not hold. Compared with equally common non-associated chains, HLA-associated TCR beta chains in a later analysis were more clonally expanded and had lower generation probabilities. According to a later analysis, parvovirus B19, influenza, CMV and Epstein-Barr virus appeared linked to several top co-occurrence clusters. A total of 164 TCR beta chains were listed by the study as associated with cytomegalovirus. Across donors, most TCR sequences were observed very rarely, whereas some public TCRs were present in many individuals. An association between a missense DCLRE1C variant and V-gene and J-gene trimming of TCR beta chains was found in a later genetic analysis and replicated in an independent cohort. Correlated functional status among segregating V segments might reflect linkage disequilibrium, but an unknown experimental factor could not be ruled out. Cytomegalovirus status was reported to be diagnosed by the classifier with high specificity and sensitivity in both the original and validation cohorts.

Receptor libraries were prepared by the immunoSEQ multiplex PCR assay. A mixture of 60 forward primers for TCR Vbeta segments and 13 reverse primers for TCR Jbeta segments was used in the multiplex PCR. The CDR3 region of rearranged TCR beta genes was amplified from genomic DNA by a multiplex PCR assay. The Illumina HiSeq System was used to sequence the amplified TCR beta libraries as 87-base-pair reads. Turning to the authors' computational methods: A later analysis tallied some 79 million unique TCR beta chains across the roughly 610 repertoires, and approximately 11 million of those chains were shared by two or more donors. Raw reads were error-corrected and collapsed into unique sequences with a nearest-neighbor algorithm that merged closely related sequences to remove PCR and sequencing errors. CDR3 sequences were aligned to IMGT reference sequences to assign V, D and J gene segments. For a sequence to be retained, a match of at least six nucleotides was required to both a V gene segment and a J gene segment. Rearrangements were called productive when the CDR3 lacked stop codons and stayed in frame with V and J; all others were non-productive. Following IMGT convention, CDR3 was defined as the stretch from the second conserved V-encoded cysteine up to the conserved J-encoded phenylalanine. The earlier analysis of 587 of the donors excluded sequences that lacked an unambiguous match to a single V gene segment. An earlier analysis of about 590 of the donors classified V segments as functional when productive rearrangements were above 56.7% and as segregating when the standard deviation between donors was above 5%. A statistical classification framework was built to diagnose cytomegalovirus status from the catalog of TCR beta chain sequences. A later analysis assigned V and J genes by comparing TCR nucleotide sequences with IMGT/GENE-DB human TR gene sequences. In a later analysis, CDR3 sequences and most-parsimonious VDJ recombination scenarios were assigned using the TCRdist pipeline. A later analysis defined each TCR beta chain by its CDR3 amino acid sequence plus V-gene family, and excluded reads lacking a unique V-gene family. As a way to deal with suspected cross-contamination and a sequencing artifact, a later analysis dropped 450 to 600 nucleotide sequences that were highly shared and had low generation probability. In a later analysis, a clonal expansion index for each public chain was calculated from normalized within-repertoire ranks of inferred template counts. A later analysis computed generation probabilities with a VDJ recombination model fitted to out-of-frame rearrangements, and checked the results against IGoR. In a later analysis, TCR-TCR, TCR-HLA and TCR-CMV co-occurrence was scored with hypergeometric tests, and a repertoire-size bias correction was applied to TCR pairs. In a later analysis, false discovery rates were estimated by permuting HLA or CMV assignments 20 times. In a later analysis, co-occurring TCRs were grouped using DBSCAN, and TCRdist sequence similarity was added for clustering within HLA-allele-positive subsets. For co-occurrence clustering, repertoires with fewer than 30,000 or more than 120,000 public chains were excluded, along with five or six repertoires with anomalous nucleotide sharing. TCRdb's version of the immuneACCESS table is confined to in-frame rearrangements and falls short of the full clone set. An unresolved V gene accounts for under half of the shortfall where checked; the remainder is of unknown origin. V, J and clone size derive from that table, while D and trimming were established from the DNA sequence. This sample has 95,000 to 150,000 clones in its table, and approximately 67% of those were observed once. The ten largest clonotypes hold 1.5% to 1.9% of the sample.

The cohort was made up of roughly 670 healthy bone marrow donors. At the time of sampling, every cohort member was nominally healthy, though immune exposures that went unrecorded were likely present. The donor tested CMV seronegative, placing the donor among the roughly 350 seronegative members of the cohort. A peripheral blood sample was provided by each donor, and peripheral blood mononuclear cells were used for TCR beta sequencing. The Qiagen DNeasy Blood Extraction Kit was used to extract genomic DNA from the blood cell samples. Its CDR3 holds 13 amino acids, cysteine through phenylalanine. Only the CDR3 region is kept as DNA, spanning 39 bases read in frame from base 1. Trimming takes 5 bases off V and 3 bases off J; junction bases not matched to a gene: 3. According to the germline V gene, CDR1 reads MGHDK and CDR2 reads SYGVNS. This clone showed up just once. This receptor's antigen is unknown. Base-call qualities are not available, and no considerably larger clone is one nucleotide away. This sample also contains other DNA sequences that code for the same CDR3.

The origin of this receptor is a man aged 18 to 29 in good health and CMV-seronegative. The sequenced material came from PBMCs. Rearrangement joined TRBV25-1 to TRBJ2-7; 8 central bases correspond to TRBD2. The nucleotide sequence reads as follows: TGTGCCAGCAGTAGGCGGGGGGACTACGAGCAGTACTTC. It encodes CASSRRGDYEQYF.